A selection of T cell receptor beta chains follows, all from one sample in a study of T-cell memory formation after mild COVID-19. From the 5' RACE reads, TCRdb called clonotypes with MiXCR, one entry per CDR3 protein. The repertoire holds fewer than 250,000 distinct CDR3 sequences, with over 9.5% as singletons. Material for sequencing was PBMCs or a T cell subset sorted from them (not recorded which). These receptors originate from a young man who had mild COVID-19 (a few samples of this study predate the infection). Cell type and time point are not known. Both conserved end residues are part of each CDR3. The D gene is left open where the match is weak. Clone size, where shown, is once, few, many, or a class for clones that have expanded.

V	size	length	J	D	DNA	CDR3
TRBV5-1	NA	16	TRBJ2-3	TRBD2	TGCGCCAGCAGCGAGGGACTAGCGGGGGGACCAGATACGCAGTATTTT	CASSEGLAGGPDTQYF
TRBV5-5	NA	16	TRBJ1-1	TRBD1	TGTGCCAGCAGCGTGACAGGGGCCCCCGGGGAAACTGAAGCTTTCTTT	CASSVTGAPGETEAFF
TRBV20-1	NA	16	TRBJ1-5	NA	TGCAGTGCTCCCACGTTAAACCCGTATAGCAATCAGCCCCAGCATTTT	CSAPTLNPYSNQPQHF
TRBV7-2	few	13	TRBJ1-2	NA	TGTGCCTCTAACGGGATCCCCGGTTCTGGCTACACCTTC	CASNGIPGSGYTF
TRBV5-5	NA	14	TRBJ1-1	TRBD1	TGTGCCAGCAGCGCCGGGACAGGGGCGAGAGAAGCTTTCTTT	CASSAGTGAREAFF
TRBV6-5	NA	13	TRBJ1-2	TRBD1	TGTGCCAGCATTTCGACAGGGGGCGTTGGCTACACCTTC	CASISTGGVGYTF
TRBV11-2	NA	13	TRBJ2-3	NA	TGTGCCAGCAGCCCACCTCCCCTCGATACGCAGTATTTT	CASSPPPLDTQYF
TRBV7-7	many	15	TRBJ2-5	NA	TGTGCTAGCAGCTTAGGTTCTGGTAACGGAGAGACCCAGTACTTC	CASSLGSGNGETQYF
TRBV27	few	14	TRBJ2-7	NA	TGTGCCAGCAGTTTATACGTCAACAGATTCGAGCAGTACTTC	CASSLYVNRFEQYF
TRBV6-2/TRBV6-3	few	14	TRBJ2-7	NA	TGTGCCAGCAGCCTACGGACCGGACTGACGGCGCAGTACTTC	CASSLRTGLTAQYF
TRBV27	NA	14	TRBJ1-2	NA	TGTGCCAGCAGTTCCGGGACACCCAGGCGGGGCTACACCTTC	CASSSGTPRRGYTF
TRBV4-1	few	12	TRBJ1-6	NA	TGCGCCAGCAGCCAAGTGGGGCGAACCCCCCACTTT	CASSQVGRTPHF
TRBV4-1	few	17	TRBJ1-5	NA	TGCGCCAGCAGCCAAGTCGGTTTCCGGGGACGGGATCAGCCCCAGCATTTT	CASSQVGFRGRDQPQHF
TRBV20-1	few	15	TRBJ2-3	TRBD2	TGCAGTGCTAGAGATCCGAGCGGGGGAACAGATACGCAGTATTTT	CSARDPSGGTDTQYF
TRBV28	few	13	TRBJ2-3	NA	TGTGCCAGCAGTTTCGGGGCTGGGGATACGCAGTATTTT	CASSFGAGDTQYF
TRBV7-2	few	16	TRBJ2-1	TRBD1	TGTGCCAGCAGCTCTAGCTTTGGACAGGGAAGGAATGAGCAGTTCTTC	CASSSSFGQGRNEQFF
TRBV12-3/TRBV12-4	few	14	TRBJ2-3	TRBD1	TGTGCCAGCAGTTGGGACAGGGCATCAGATACGCAGTATTTT	CASSWDRASDTQYF
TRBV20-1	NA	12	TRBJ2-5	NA	TGCAGTGCCGGTCCGGGGCGGGAGACCCAGTACTTC	CSAGPGRETQYF
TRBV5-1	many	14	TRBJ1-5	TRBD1	TGCGCCAGCAGCCCGACAGGGGTTAATCAGCCCCAGCATTTT	CASSPTGVNQPQHF
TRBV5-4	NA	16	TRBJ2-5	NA	TGTGCCAGCAGCTTGGGGGGCAGCCGGACCAAAGAGACCCAGTACTTC	CASSLGGSRTKETQYF
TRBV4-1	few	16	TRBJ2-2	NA	TGCGCCAGCAGCCAAGGGGCCCTGGGGCACACCGGGGAGCTGTTTTTT	CASSQGALGHTGELFF
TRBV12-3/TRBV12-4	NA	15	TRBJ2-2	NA	TGTGCCAGCAGTTTTACGGGGATCGACACCGGGGAGCTGTTTTTT	CASSFTGIDTGELFF
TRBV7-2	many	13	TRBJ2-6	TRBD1	TGTGCCAGCAGCTTAGGACAGGGCAACGTCCTGACTTTC	CASSLGQGNVLTF
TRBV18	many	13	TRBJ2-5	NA	TGTGCCAGCTCGACACGGGGGCAGGAGACCCAGTACTTC	CASSTRGQETQYF
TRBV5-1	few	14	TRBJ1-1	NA	TGCGCCAGCAGCTTCGGGGAGTTGAACACTGAAGCTTTCTTT	CASSFGELNTEAFF
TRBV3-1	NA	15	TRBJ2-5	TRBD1	TGTGCCAGCAGCCGCCTGCGGACAGGGCGAGAGACCCAGTACTTC	CASSRLRTGRETQYF
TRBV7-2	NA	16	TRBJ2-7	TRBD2	TGTGCCAGCAGCTTGCGACTAGCGGGGGCCTCCTACGAGCAGTACTTC	CASSLRLAGASYEQYF
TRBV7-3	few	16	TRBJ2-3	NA	TGTGCCAGCAGCTTAATCGGCGGGGCGAACACAGATACGCAGTATTTT	CASSLIGGANTDTQYF
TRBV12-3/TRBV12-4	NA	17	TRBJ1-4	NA	TGTGCCAGCAGTCCCCGGAGCTGGCCAGCAACTAATGAAAAACTGTTTTTT	CASSPRSWPATNEKLFF
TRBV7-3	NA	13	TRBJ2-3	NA	TGTGCCAGCGCCAGGGACAAGACAGATACGCAGTATTTT	CASARDKTDTQYF
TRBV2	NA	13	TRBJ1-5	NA	TGTGCCAGCAGAATGTCCTGGGGGCAGCCCCAGCATTTT	CASRMSWGQPQHF
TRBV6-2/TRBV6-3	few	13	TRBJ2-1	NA	TGTGCCAGCAGCTCATATACTAGACATGAGCAGTTCTTC	CASSSYTRHEQFF
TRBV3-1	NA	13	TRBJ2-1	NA	TGTGCCAGCAGCCAATTCCTGGGAGTCGAGCAGTTCTTC	CASSQFLGVEQFF
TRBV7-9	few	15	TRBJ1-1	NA	TGTGCCAGCAGCCCTAGAGGGGGGCAGAACACTGAAGCTTTCTTT	CASSPRGGQNTEAFF
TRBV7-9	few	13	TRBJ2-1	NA	TGTGCCAGCAGCCGGGAGTTGGGCAATGAGCAGTTCTTC	CASSRELGNEQFF
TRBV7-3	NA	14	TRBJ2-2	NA	TGTGCCAGCAGTTTAGGGTCCGACACCGGGGAGCTGTTTTTT	CASSLGSDTGELFF
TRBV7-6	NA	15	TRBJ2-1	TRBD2	TGTGCCAGCAGCCAGCTAGCGGGGGGGCGTCCTGAGCAGTTCTTC	CASSQLAGGRPEQFF
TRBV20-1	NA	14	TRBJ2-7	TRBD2	TGCAGTGCCCCCACTAGCGGGGACTACTACGAGCAGTACTTC	CSAPTSGDYYEQYF
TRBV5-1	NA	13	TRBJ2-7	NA	TGCGCCAGCAGCTTGAGGCAGCCCTACGAGCAGTACTTC	CASSLRQPYEQYF
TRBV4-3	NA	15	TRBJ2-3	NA	TGCGCCAGCAGCCAAGTATATCTGGCGGCAGATACGCAGTATTTT	CASSQVYLAADTQYF
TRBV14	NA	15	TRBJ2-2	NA	TGTGCCAGCAGCCAAGGATTCACGAACACCGGGGAGCTGTTTTTT	CASSQGFTNTGELFF